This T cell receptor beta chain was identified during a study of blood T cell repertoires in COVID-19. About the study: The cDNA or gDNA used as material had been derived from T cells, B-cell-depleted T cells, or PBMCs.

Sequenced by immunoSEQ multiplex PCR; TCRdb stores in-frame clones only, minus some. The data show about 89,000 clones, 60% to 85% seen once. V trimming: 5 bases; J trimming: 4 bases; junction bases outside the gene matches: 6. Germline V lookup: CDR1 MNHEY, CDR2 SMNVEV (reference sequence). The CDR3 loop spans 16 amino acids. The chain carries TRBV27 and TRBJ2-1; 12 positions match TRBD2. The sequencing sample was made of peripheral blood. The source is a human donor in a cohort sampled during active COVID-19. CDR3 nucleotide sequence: TGTGCCAGCAGTCCCCGCCTAGCGGGGGGGTACAATGAGCAGTTCTTC. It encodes CASSPRLAGGYNEQFF.